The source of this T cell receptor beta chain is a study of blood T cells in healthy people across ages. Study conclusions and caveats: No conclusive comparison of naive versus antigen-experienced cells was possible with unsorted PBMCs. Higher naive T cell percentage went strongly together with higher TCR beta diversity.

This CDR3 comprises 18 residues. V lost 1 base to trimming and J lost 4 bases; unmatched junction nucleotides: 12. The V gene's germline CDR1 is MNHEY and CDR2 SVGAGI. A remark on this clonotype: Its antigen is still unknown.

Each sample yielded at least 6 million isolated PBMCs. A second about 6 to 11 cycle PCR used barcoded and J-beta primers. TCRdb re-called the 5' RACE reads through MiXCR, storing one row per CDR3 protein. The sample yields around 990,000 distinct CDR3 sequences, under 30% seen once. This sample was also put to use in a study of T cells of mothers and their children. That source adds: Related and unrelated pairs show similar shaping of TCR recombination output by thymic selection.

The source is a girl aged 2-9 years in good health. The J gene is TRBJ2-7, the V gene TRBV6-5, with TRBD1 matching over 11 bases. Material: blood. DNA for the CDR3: TGTGCCAGCAGTTACTACGGTTCAAAGGGACAGGGGGTATACGAGCAGTACTTC. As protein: CASSYYGSKGQGVYEQYF.